This T cell receptor (beta chain) was observed in a study of blood T cell repertoires in COVID-19. Overall study: Samples representing acute and convalescent COVID-19 were sourced from the United States, Italy and Spain.

Germline V lookup: CDR1 LGHNA, CDR2 YNFKEQ. This CDR3 region has 15 residues. V lost 7 bases, J lost 4 bases, and 17 bases lay in between. In the original analysis: Nucleated cell counts were estimated from reference gene primer amplification. The method was immunoSEQ multiplex PCR; TCRdb's version includes in-frame clones alone and lacks a portion of them. V, J and clone size reflect that table, while D and trimming were determined from the DNA. The repertoire holds 310,000 or so clones, with 87% as singletons. Participant age was about 18 to 89 years, and participants resided in 25 or so US areas. Two negative PCRs, clearance, or symptom resolution characterized the recovered Cohort 3 donors.

Sample: PBMCs or T cells enriched from blood (not recorded which). The origin of this receptor is a woman aged 18-35 years who had recovered from COVID-19. The chain uses TRBV4-2 and TRBJ2-1; D not resolved. CDR3 in DNA: TGTGCCAGCAAAGAAGCTATAACGGGTTACAATGAGCAGTTCTTC. It is translated as CASKEAITGYNEQFF.